This T cell receptor beta chain was observed in a study of blood T cells in healthy people across ages (dated by TCRdb to the mid-2010s). Study-wide context: Template switching captured roughly one uniquely barcoded TCR beta cDNA molecule per two T cells in model experiments. Using deep sequencing normalized with unique cDNA molecular identifiers, the study measured how TCR beta repertoire diversity changes with age. The donors were divided into four age groups: young (average around 16 years), middle-aged (approximately 42), aged (approximately 64) and long-lived (roughly 82). To avoid experimental bias, donors of different ages were spread randomly across the sequencing lanes. The study analyzed two additional independent replicas of 1 million unique cDNA reads from the same blood draw for two donors, one aged 18 to 29 and one aged 80 or older. Study-wide conclusions, independent of this receptor: As age increased, observed TCR beta diversity per million T cells dropped in a roughly linear way, and a significant reduction was already evident by age 40. There was a strong correlation between observed TCR beta diversity and the percentage of naive T cells measured by flow cytometry. Because donor CMV infection status was unknown, age-related changes in expanded clonotypes were potentially confounded. Compared with the aged group, more naive CD4+ T cells, fewer expanded clones and increased TCR diversity were shown by the long-lived group, suggesting age selection. Total diversity estimates from one million sequenced T cells were considered lower bounds and underestimates. Conclusive comparison of naive and antigen-experienced compartments was prevented by the profiling of bulk unsorted PBMCs.

Libraries were made using 5' RACE. Sequencing relied on an Illumina HiSeq 2500. A second PCR of 7 to 11 cycles was performed with a sample-barcoded 5' primer and a J-beta primer mix. Each TCR beta cDNA molecule received a unique molecular identifier from a template-switch 5' adaptor carrying 12 random nucleotides. Each sample yielded at least 3 million CDR3-containing paired-end reads. First-strand cDNA synthesis was performed from all RNA using the Mint cDNA synthesis kit, with priming by a TRBC-specific oligonucleotide. Following uracil-DNA glycosylase treatment, all cDNA underwent a first 18-cycle PCR with the universal primers M1SS and BC2_uni_R. As for the authors' bioinformatics: For normalization, 1 million high-quality reads, each with a distinct molecular identifier, were randomly selected from each sample. Instead of being binned into consensus sequences, reads that shared molecular identifiers were thrown out. MiTCR, run with a Q25 quality threshold and the strictest error-elimination algorithm, handled CDR3 identification, clonotype clustering and error correction. A nonparametric unseen species model with Euler transformation was used to estimate lower-bound total TCR beta diversity. TCRdb took the public reads, trimmed them with fastp at Q25, ran MiXCR for clone calling and kept in-frame beta chains. Each CDR3 protein appears once, grouped with its most common genes and DNA. These V and J calls derive from TCRdb rather than the authors' analysis. The sample yields more than 800,000 distinct CDR3 sequences; 25% to 35% were counted once. Of the sample, roughly 17% is held by the ten largest clones.

Deletion took 2 bases off V and 4 bases off J, with a span of 14 bases between the germline ends. From the germline V gene, CDR1 is MNHEY and CDR2 is SVGEGT. From its cysteine to its phenylalanine, the CDR3 spans 15 amino acids. Only the CDR3 portion is preserved as DNA: 45 bases, with reading frame beginning at the first base. The roughly 39 donors, aged 6 to 90 years, were systemically healthy Caucasian individuals from Russia. Approximately 10 milliliters of peripheral blood were collected from each donor into EDTA-treated Vacutainer tubes. Ficoll-Paque density-gradient centrifugation was used to isolate PBMCs, with at least 6.5 million per sample. Trizol reagent was used to extract total RNA from the PBMCs, yielding at least 6 micrograms per sample. The percentages of naive CD45RAhigh/CD27high T cells were determined by flow cytometry on a PBMC aliquot from every donor. Ten or more counts support this clonotype. This receptor's antigen is unknown. Within one base of it there is no much larger clone, and no base qualities were kept.

Sequencing was done on a sample of blood. The TCR originated in a woman at least 80 years old in good health. The sequence joins TRBV6-2 or TRBV6-3 to TRBJ2-5, with the D gene too uncertain to name. The CDR3 here reads CASSYRSPGRETQYF. The DNA sequence is TGTGCCAGCAGTTACAGGAGTCCGGGTCGAGAGACCCAGTACTTC.